Following are 20 T cell receptor beta chains from one sample sequenced in a study of blood T cell repertoires in COVID-19. Sequencing used immunoSEQ multiplex PCR; TCRdb keeps in-frame clones, though not all of them. The sample shows 200,000 to 250,000 clones, 80% to 90% of them seen only once. The specimen was peripheral blood. These receptors originate from a woman aged 80 or over with COVID-19, enrolled during active disease.

This clone has just a few counts. The chain carries TRBV12-3 or TRBV12-4 and TRBJ1-2; 7 bases match TRBD1. CDR3 length: 13 residues. V shed 4 bases, J shed 7 bases, and the junction held 6 bases outside the gene matches. This CDR3 is CASSSQGSGGYTF. DNA for the CDR3: TGTGCCAGCAGTTCACAGGGGAGTGGTGGCTACACCTTC.

The genes are TRBV2 and TRBJ2-1, with TRBD1 matching over 9 bases. Germline V gene sequence: CDR1 SNHLY, CDR2 FYNNEI. V shed 6 bases, J shed 1 base, and the junction held 7 bases outside the gene matches. This CDR3 is 16 amino acids long. The CDR3 DNA reads as TGTGCCAGCAGCGCCCGGGGACAGGGTTCCTACAATGAGCAGTTCTTC. It encodes CASSARGQGSYNEQFF.

This chain links TRBV6-4 with TRBJ2-7; D is possibly TRBD2 (5 bases). V dropped 4 bases and J dropped 3 bases, with 19 bases sitting between them. From germline, CDR1 is MRHNA and CDR2 SNTAGT. The CDR3 totals 16 residues. The CDR3 region is CASSAQVTGMVYEQYV. CDR3 coding DNA: TGTGCCAGCAGTGCCCAGGTCACGGGGATGGTCTACGAGCAGTACGTC.

The V gene is TRBV3-1 (or the pseudogene TRBV3-2), the J gene TRBJ2-1; 8 positions agree with TRBD1. Germline CDR1 LGHDT, CDR2 YNNKEL (reference sequence). V gave up 3 bases and J gave up 9 bases; unmatched junction bases: 10. CDR3 size: 15 residues. As DNA, the CDR3 is TGTGCCAGCAGCCAGGACAGGGCTGTAGTGGGTGAGCAGTTCTTC. It encodes CASSQDRAVVGEQFF.

The CDR3 loop is CASSHLPGQGGQPQHF. For the CDR3, the DNA is TGCGCCAGCAGCCACCTCCCAGGACAGGGTGGTCAGCCCCAGCATTTT. The chain employs TRBV4-1 and TRBJ1-5; 8 nucleotides match TRBD1. V shed 3 bases, J shed 6 bases, and the junction held 10 bases outside the gene matches. The germline V gene has CDR1 MGHRA and CDR2 YSYEKL. This CDR3 comprises 16 residues.

This clone appeared a single time. This chain joins TRBV5-6 and TRBJ1-5; a possible D gene is TRBD1 (5 bases). CDR3 length equals 15 residues. Germline CDR1 reads SGHDT; CDR2 reads YYEEEE. The germline V and J ends were trimmed by 4 bases and 9 bases, with 20 bases remaining between them. This chain's CDR3 is CASSLGGGSRRPQHF. Here the CDR3 DNA reads TGTGCCAGCAGCCTCGGCGGGGGGTCTAGAAGGCCCCAGCATTTT.

This clone was detected a few times. CDR3 in amino acids: CAISAGQGLNEKLFF. The CDR3 nucleotides are TGTGCCATCAGTGCCGGACAGGGCCTTAATGAAAAACTGTTTTTT. The V call is TRBV10-3, the J call TRBJ1-4, with TRBD1 matching 8 bases. The trim removed 4 bases at V and 4 bases at J, leaving 5 bases unmatched. This CDR3 has 15 amino acids. The V gene's germline CDR1 is ENHRY and CDR2 SYGVKD.

Concerning this clone: One end of the junction is discordant with germline, which a read error may explain. The chain carries TRBV5-4 and TRBJ1-2; D is undetermined. This CDR3 is 15 amino acids long. Looked up from germline, CDR1 is SGHNT and CDR2 is YYREEE (reference sequence). The CDR3 nucleotides are TGTGCCAGCAGCTTGGTGACACGTCGCAGGTCTGGCGACACCTTC. Protein: CASSLVTRRRSGDTF. The variable domain in full, with the rest retrieved from reference TRBV5-4 and TRBJ1-2, is ETGVTQSPTHLIKTRGQQVTLRCSSQSGHNTVSWYQQALGQGPQFIFQYYREEENGRGNFPPRFSGLQFPNYSSELNVNALELDDSALYLCASSLVTRRRSGDTFGSGTRLTVV.

CDR3 in DNA: TGTGCCAGCGGCTCGGACAGGACGTCCTATAATTCACCCCTCCACTTT. Its translation is CASGSDRTSYNSPLHF. J is TRBJ1-6 and V is TRBV27; TRBD1 matches 7 bases. The trim removed 8 bases at V and 1 base at J, leaving 8 bases unmatched. The CDR3 totals 16 residues. Germline V gene lookup returns CDR1 MNHEY and CDR2 SMNVEV (reference sequence).

This chain connects TRBV5-1 to TRBJ2-7; 11 positions match TRBD2. The CDR3 is 15 amino acids. V dropped 2 bases and J dropped 2; count of bases not matched to a gene: 3. Germline V CDR1 and CDR2: SGHRS, YFSETQ. CDR3 in DNA: TGCGCCAGCAGCTTTAGCGGGGGGGATACCTACGAGCAGTACTTC. It codes for CASSFSGGDTYEQYF.

The chain links TRBV3-1 (or the pseudogene TRBV3-2) to TRBJ2-1; 7 bases agree with TRBD2. Trimming took 4 bases from V and 6 from J; bases not matched to a gene: 9. The V gene's germline CDR1 is LGHDT and CDR2 YNNKEL (reference sequence). The CDR3 is made up of 15 amino acids. The CDR3 DNA is TGTGCCAGCAGCCTAACTAGCGTGGGGGTCAATGAGCAGTTCTTC. This gives the protein CASSLTSVGVNEQFF.

This clone was observed a handful of times. This chain links TRBV6-5 with TRBJ1-5; D uncertain. The V end was cut by 0 bases, the J end by 7 bases, with 13 bases between. Looked up from germline, CDR1 is MNHEY and CDR2 is SVGAGI. The CDR3 totals 15 residues. CDR3 DNA sequence: TGTGCCAGCAGTTACTCGTCGGGTACCGCGCAGCCCCAGCATTTT. Protein: CASSYSSGTAQPQHF.

The chain couples TRBV27 to TRBJ1-1; D not resolved. CDR3 length: 13 amino acids. Germline V gene data show CDR1 as MNHEY and CDR2 as SMNVEV (reference sequence). The ends were cut back, 3 bases at V and 7 bases at J, with 12 bases in the middle. Here the CDR3 DNA reads TGTGCCAGCAGTTTTATCGCGAGCGGTGAAGCTTTCTTT. Residues: CASSFIASGEAFF.

The rearrangement joins TRBV6-5 to TRBJ2-7; 9 bases map to TRBD1. Germline loops: CDR1 MNHEY, CDR2 SVGAGI. The CDR3 spans 15 residues. Trimming removed 10 bases from V and 4 bases from J; junction bases left unmatched: 14. The CDR3 region is CAIQNEGTGRYEQYF. CDR3 nucleotides: TGTGCCATCCAAAACGAAGGGACAGGGAGGTACGAGCAGTACTTC.

The chain joins TRBV19 to TRBJ1-1; 9 bases match TRBD1. V trimming: 4 bases; J trimming: 0 bases; junction bases outside the gene matches: 6. Looked up from germline, CDR1 is LNHDA and CDR2 is SQIVND (reference sequence). CDR3 length equals 16 residues. The CDR3 sequence is CASSKWTGVMNTEAFF. The CDR3 DNA sequence: TGTGCCAGTAGTAAGTGGACAGGGGTCATGAACACTGAAGCTTTCTTT. The whole variable domain, remainder taken from reference TRBV19 and TRBJ1-1, is DGGITQSPKYLFRKEGQNVTLSCEQNLNHDAMYWYRQDPGQGLRLIYYSQIVNDFQKGDIAEGYSVSREKKESFPLTVTSAQKNPTAFYLCASSKWTGVMNTEAFFGQGTRLTVV.

This clone was seen a few times. The chain joins TRBV5-1 to TRBJ2-1; D is undetermined. This CDR3 has 13 residues. The V end lost 5 bases, the J end lost 0 bases, and 6 bases lay between the germline ends. Germline CDR1 and CDR2: SGHRS and YFSETQ. The CDR3 sequence is CASSEVSYNEQFF. As DNA, the CDR3 is TGCGCCAGCAGTGAGGTCTCCTACAATGAGCAGTTCTTC.

This sequence joins TRBV27 and TRBJ2-1, with 10 positions matching TRBD2. V gave up 3 bases and J gave up 7 bases; unmatched junction bases: 6. Looked up from germline, CDR1 is MNHEY and CDR2 is SMNVEV (reference sequence). The CDR3 length is 15 residues. DNA of the CDR3: TGTGCCAGCAGTTTGGAAGCGGGGGGGCGAAATGAGCAGTTCTTC. Translated, it gives CASSLEAGGRNEQFF.

V gene TRBV2 combines with J gene TRBJ1-5, with D uncertain. Germline V lookup: CDR1 SNHLY, CDR2 FYNNEI. V was cut by 2 bases and J by 9 bases, with 17 bases left in between. The CDR3 is made up of 15 amino acids. The CDR3 protein is CASSESAGLGGPQHF. The CDR3 DNA sequence: TGTGCCAGCAGTGAATCCGCTGGGCTCGGAGGGCCCCAGCATTTT. Complete variable domain (other parts from reference TRBV2 and TRBJ1-5): EPEVTQTPSHQVTQMGQEVILRCVPISNHLYFYWYRQILGQKVEFLVSFYNNEISEKSEIFDDQFSVERPDGSNFTLKIRSTKLEDSAMYFCASSESAGLGGPQHFGDGTRLSIL.

This clone showed up just once. The same CDR3 can be traced to other DNA sequences in this sample. The chain joins TRBV24-1 to TRBJ2-3; D is perhaps TRBD1 (5 bases). CDR3 length: 14 amino acids. The V gene lost 1 base and the J gene lost 4 bases, with 8 bases spanning the gap. The germline V gene has CDR1 KGHDR and CDR2 SFDVKD. CDR3 amino acids: CATSDLGVADTQYF. DNA of the CDR3: TGTGCCACCAGTGATTTAGGGGTTGCAGATACGCAGTATTTT.

The chain recombines TRBV9 with TRBJ1-2; 10 bases are shared with TRBD1. The CDR3 runs 19 residues. J was trimmed by 4 bases and V by 3 bases; bases with no gene match: 18. From germline, CDR1 is SGDLS and CDR2 YYNGEE. The CDR3 nucleotides are TGTGCCAGCAGCGCTGATCCACCGGGACAGGGGACGAAGACCTATGGCTACACCTTC. It yields the protein CASSADPPGQGTKTYGYTF.